In this sample, the clone carrying this TCR beta chain turned up once. This sample is drawn from a study of blood T cell repertoires in COVID-19. The CDR3 sequence is 14 residues long. The V and J ends lost 3 bases and 3 bases respectively, with 8 bases between them. The V gene's germline CDR1 is MGHDK and CDR2 SYGVNS. The protocol was immunoSEQ multiplex PCR, while the TCRdb copy is restricted to in-frame clones and leaves out a portion. The sample lists 300,000 or so clones, roughly 88% occurring once. Sequencing used peripheral blood. This receptor was taken from a woman in her forties or fifties with acute or convalescent COVID-19. J is TRBJ1-4 and V is TRBV25-1; D might be TRBD1 (5 bases). CDR3 sequence: CASSEGQSNEKLFF. The CDR3 DNA is TGTGCCAGCAGTGAGGGGCAGTCTAATGAAAAACTGTTTTTT.